The clone carrying this T cell receptor beta chain was observed at least ten times. The time point: newly diagnosed GD, antithyroid drugs for less than 3 months. After RNA was extracted from PBMCs, the TCR library was made from it. CDR3 regions were amplified by Arm-PCR using iRepertoire HTBI primers to build TCR beta libraries. TCRdb ran MiXCR on the multiplex PCR reads and lists one entry per CDR3 protein. The table includes some 500,000 distinct CDR3 sequences, about 13% detected once. J was trimmed by 8 bases and V by 2 bases; bases with no gene match: 5. Germline V gene lookup returns CDR1 PRHDT and CDR2 FYEKMQ (reference sequence). The CDR3 runs to 14 residues. This sample was included in a study of regulatory T cells in long-lasting Graves disease. This sample also appeared in a second study, on T cells in Graves' hyperthyroidism and ophthalmopathy. From that second work: Also found in blood were most expanded thyroid clonotypes above 0.001.

This chain joins TRBV13 and TRBJ2-7; 11 bases align to TRBD2. The sample was peripheral blood mononuclear cells (PBMCs), taken at new diagnosis, from a patient treated with antithyroid drugs. This TCR was recovered from a young man with Graves disease. CDR3: CASSLRGLAVKQYF. CDR3 sequence (DNA): TGTGCCAGCAGCTTAAGGGGACTAGCGGTTAAGCAGTACTTC.